The clone carrying this T cell receptor (beta chain) was counted once. The data were taken from a study of T cell changes during pregnancy in multiple sclerosis. There are 14 residues in the CDR3. The V gene's germline CDR1 is WSHSY and CDR2 SAAADI. V trimming: 6 bases; J trimming: 9 bases; junction bases outside the gene matches: 11. Assay: immunoSEQ multiplex PCR; the TCRdb copy retains only in-frame clones and omits some. The sample contains about 110,000 clones, 80% to 95% of which appear only once. The chain uses TRBV10-2 and TRBJ1-2; 9 bases fit TRBD1. The sample was peripheral blood, taken in the third trimester of pregnancy. This sequence originates from a female donor with multiple sclerosis, enrolled in a pregnancy study. The CDR3 DNA follows: TGCGCCAGCAGACTTTCCCGGGACAGGGAAAGCTACACCTTC. Encoded protein: CASRLSRDRESYTF.